Only a few counts were recorded for the clone carrying this T cell receptor (beta chain). Its antigen is unidentified. Time point meaning: patch test 3, about 24 weeks after DPC sensitization. The treatment was: therapeutic diphenylcyclopropenone sensitization with weekly scalp DPC. J lost 4 bases, V lost 0 bases, and 0 bases had no gene match. The CDR3 sequence is 15 residues long. The germline CDR1 and CDR2 sequences are MNHEY and SMNVEV (reference sequence). The data were obtained in a study of human T cells and chemical hapten exposure. Whole-study context: Variability of per-sample TCR yields stemmed mainly from small differences in pooled library volume.

TCRdb fed the RACE reads into MiXCR, producing one record per CDR3 protein. This sample yields about 82,000 distinct CDR3 sequences, of which roughly 13% are seen a single time; about 5.7% belongs to the top ten. The study's findings and limits: Donor immune responses may differ from healthy people's, since all donors had alopecia. Versus controls, significantly more large CDR3 similarity clusters arose from expanded TCRs.

The sequence came from a woman aged 45-65 years with alopecia areata. Some clones in this sample may be carry-over from other donors' samples. The chain carries TRBV27 and TRBJ2-1; 10 nucleotides line up with TRBD1. This specimen consisted of whole blood, obtained in connection with sensitization to the hapten diphenylcyclopropenone (DPC). The CDR3 reads CASSLSGQGYNEQFF. The CDR3 coding sequence is TGTGCCAGCAGTTTATCGGGACAGGGGTACAATGAGCAGTTCTTC.